These 9 T cell receptor beta chains originate from one sample sequenced in a study of CD8 T cells in ankylosing spondylitis. The antigens these receptors bind are not known. Study-wide results and caveats: What seemed typical of ankylosing spondylitis blood was a TCR beta motif built from 8 or 9 highly homologous variants.

One entry per CDR3 protein, called by TCRdb with MiXCR from the 5' RACE reads. The sample has more than 400,000 distinct CDR3 sequences; about 5.2% are singletons. Sample: blood, either unsorted or a sorted T cell fraction (not recorded which). The source of these receptors is a male donor with ankylosing spondylitis.

This clonotype was observed many times. The chain joins TRBV10-3 to TRBJ2-2, with TRBD1 matching 8 bases. CDR1 ENHRY and CDR2 SYGVKD come from the germline V gene. There are 14 residues in the CDR3. The ends lost 8 bases at V and 1 base at J; junction bases unmatched: 3. CDR3 in amino acids: CAIAGTGNTGELFF. The CDR3 DNA sequence: TGTGCCATCGCCGGGACAGGGAACACCGGGGAGCTGTTTTTT.

There are many counts of this clonotype. The chain is built from TRBV27 and TRBJ1-2, with D tentatively TRBD1 (5 bases). V lost 6 bases and J lost 6, with 14 bases in between. The CDR3 covers 13 residues. Germline CDR1 is MNHEY and CDR2 is SMNVEV (reference sequence). The CDR3 DNA reads as TGTGCCAGCAGGCCCGGGGACCTCCATGGCTACACCTTC. As protein: CASRPGDLHGYTF.

This clonotype was detected ten times or more. This sequence joins TRBV4-2 and TRBJ2-7, with D unclear. From germline, CDR1 is LGHNA and CDR2 YNFKEQ. V was trimmed by 0 bases and J by 5 bases, leaving 14 bases between them. The CDR3 consists of 15 residues. CDR3 sequence reads: CASSQESPPVHEQYF. DNA for the CDR3: TGTGCCAGCAGCCAAGAATCCCCCCCGGTCCACGAGCAGTACTTC.

At least ten counts were recorded for this clonotype. This chain links TRBV10-3 with TRBJ2-5; no reliable D call. CDR3 length: 13 amino acids. Germline CDR1 is ENHRY and CDR2 is SYGVKD. The V and J ends lost 3 bases and 2 bases respectively, with 7 bases between them. CDR3 loop: CAISEGQQETQYF. CDR3 nucleotides: TGTGCCATCAGTGAAGGGCAGCAAGAGACCCAGTACTTC.

At least ten counts were recorded for this clonotype. The gene calls are TRBV3-1 and TRBJ1-5; no clear D. V was pared by 4 bases and J by 4 bases, with 8 bases between. Germline lookup yields CDR1 LGHDT and CDR2 YNNKEL (reference sequence). The CDR3 length is 13 residues. The CDR3: CASSPLGNQPQHF. The CDR3 DNA is TGTGCCAGCAGCCCTTTGGGAAATCAGCCCCAGCATTTT.

This clonotype appeared many times. The J gene is TRBJ2-1, the V gene TRBV9; the D is unclear. From germline, CDR1 is SGDLS and CDR2 YYNGEE. V lost 6 bases and J 0 bases, leaving 7 bases between the germline ends. The CDR3 runs 13 residues. This CDR3 is CASNQLSYNEQFF. The CDR3 nucleotides are TGTGCCAGCAATCAACTCTCCTACAATGAGCAGTTCTTC.

This clonotype was seen a few times. The chain recombines TRBV28 with TRBJ2-5; D unclear. The CDR3 is 14 residues long. Trimming removed 3 bases at V and 5 bases at J, with 13 bases between. From germline, CDR1 is MDHEN and CDR2 SYDVKM. The DNA for the CDR3 is TGTGCCAGCAGTTTTTGGTCGTTGAGGGAGACCCAGTACTTC. Residues: CASSFWSLRETQYF.

This clonotype showed up many times. The V call is TRBV7-2, the J call TRBJ2-5, with D uncertain. The V gene lost 6 bases and the J gene lost 5 bases, with 10 bases spanning the gap. Germline V gene lookup returns CDR1 SGHTA and CDR2 FQGNSA. The CDR3 is made up of 12 amino acids. The CDR3 region has the DNA TGTGCCAGCAGTTTATCCCGGGAGACCCAGTACTTC. Translated, it gives CASSLSRETQYF.

This clonotype was counted only a few times. The chain carries TRBV27 and TRBJ2-5; 7 bases match TRBD2. Germline trimming cut 5 bases from V and 3 bases from J; bases unmatched to any gene: 6. CDR3 length: 14 residues. CDR1 and CDR2 from the germline V gene are MNHEY and SMNVEV (reference sequence). CDR3 region: CASSRLADEETQYF. DNA of the CDR3: TGTGCCAGCAGTAGACTAGCAGACGAAGAGACCCAGTACTTC.